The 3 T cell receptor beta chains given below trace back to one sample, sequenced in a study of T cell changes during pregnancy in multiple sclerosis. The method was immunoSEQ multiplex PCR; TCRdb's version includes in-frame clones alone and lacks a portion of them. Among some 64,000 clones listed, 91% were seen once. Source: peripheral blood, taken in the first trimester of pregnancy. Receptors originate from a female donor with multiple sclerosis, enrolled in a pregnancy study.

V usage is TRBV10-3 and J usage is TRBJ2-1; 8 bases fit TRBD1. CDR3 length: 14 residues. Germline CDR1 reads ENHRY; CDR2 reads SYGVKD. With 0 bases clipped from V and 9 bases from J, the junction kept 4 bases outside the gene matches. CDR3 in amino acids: CAISESPGGGEQFF. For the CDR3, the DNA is TGTGCCATCAGTGAGTCGCCAGGGGGCGGTGAGCAGTTCTTC.

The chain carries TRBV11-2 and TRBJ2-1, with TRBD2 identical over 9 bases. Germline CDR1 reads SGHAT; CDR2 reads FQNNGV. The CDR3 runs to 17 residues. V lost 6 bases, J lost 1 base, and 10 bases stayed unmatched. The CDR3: CASSSNSGGQSYNEQFF. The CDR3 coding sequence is TGTGCCAGCAGTTCTAATAGCGGGGGTCAATCCTACAATGAGCAGTTCTTC.

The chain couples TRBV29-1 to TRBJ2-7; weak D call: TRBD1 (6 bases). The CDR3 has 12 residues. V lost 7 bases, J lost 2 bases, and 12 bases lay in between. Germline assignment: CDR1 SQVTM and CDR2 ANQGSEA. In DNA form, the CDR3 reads TGCAGCGCCAGGCAGGGGACCTACGAGCAGTACTTC. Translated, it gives CSARQGTYEQYF.